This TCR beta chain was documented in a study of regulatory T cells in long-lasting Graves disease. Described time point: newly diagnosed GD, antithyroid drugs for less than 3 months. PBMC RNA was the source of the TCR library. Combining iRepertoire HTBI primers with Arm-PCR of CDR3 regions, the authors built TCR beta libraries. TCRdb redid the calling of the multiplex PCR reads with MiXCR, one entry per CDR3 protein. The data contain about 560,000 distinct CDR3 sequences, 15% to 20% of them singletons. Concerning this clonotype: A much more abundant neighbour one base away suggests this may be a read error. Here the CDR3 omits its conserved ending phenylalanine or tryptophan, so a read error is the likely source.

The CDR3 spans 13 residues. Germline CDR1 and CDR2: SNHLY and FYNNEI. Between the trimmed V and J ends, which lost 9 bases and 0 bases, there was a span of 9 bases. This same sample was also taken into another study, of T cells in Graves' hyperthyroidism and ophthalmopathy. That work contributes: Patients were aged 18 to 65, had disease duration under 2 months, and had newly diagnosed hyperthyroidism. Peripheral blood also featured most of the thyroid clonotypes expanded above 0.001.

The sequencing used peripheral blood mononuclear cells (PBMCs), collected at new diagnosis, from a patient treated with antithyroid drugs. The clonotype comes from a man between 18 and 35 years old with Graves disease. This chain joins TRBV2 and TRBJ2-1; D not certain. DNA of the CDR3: TGTGCCAGAGTCATCGACTCCTACAATGAGCAGTTCTCC. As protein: CARVIDSYNEQFS.